Listed below are T cell receptor beta chains from one sample, sequenced in a study of T cell responses to AZD1222 COVID-19 vaccine. The protocol was immunoSEQ multiplex PCR, while the TCRdb copy is restricted to in-frame clones and leaves out a portion. The repertoire has approximately 150,000 clones, about 90% of them found once; the top ten carry 1.3% to 1.5%. The sample in question was peripheral blood, obtained on day 0 of AZD1222 vaccination. These receptors were collected from an adult in good health. CDR3s include the opening cysteine and the closing phenylalanine or tryptophan. D genes are given only for firm matches. The listing skips clone size in some rows; elsewhere it reads once, few, many or a size class.

CDR3aa,CDR3nt,abundance,j_gene,len,d_gene,v_gene
CASSPGLYEQYF,TGTGCCAGCAGCCCGGGGCTCTACGAGCAGTACTTC,-,TRBJ2-7,12,-,TRBV7-9
CASSLGRGHYGYTF,TGTGCCAGCAGCTTAGGGCGGGGACACTATGGCTACACCTTC,-,TRBJ1-2,14,-,TRBV11-2
CASSSATYNEQFF,TGTGCCAGCAGCTCGGCCACCTACAATGAGCAGTTCTTC,-,TRBJ2-1,13,-,TRBV12-3/TRBV12-4
CASSPQGSGNTIYF,TGTGCCAGTAGCCCACAGGGATCTGGAAACACCATATATTTT,-,TRBJ1-3,14,-,TRBV19
CAWNSDRVWTEAFF,TGTGCCTGGAACTCGGACAGGGTTTGGACTGAAGCTTTCTTT,-,TRBJ1-1,14,TRBD1,TRBV30
CASRKGLGLDTQYF,TGTGCCAGCCGCAAGGGACTGGGGTTGGATACGCAGTATTTT,once,TRBJ2-3,14,-,TRBV7-9
CASSPGLAGSKNTQYF,TGTGCCAGCAGCCCTGGCCTGGCAGGTTCCAAGAATACCCAGTACTTC,-,TRBJ2-5,16,-,TRBV21-1
CASRRAIQYF,TGTGCCAGCAGAAGGGCCATTCAGTACTTC,-,TRBJ2-4,10,-,TRBV5-8
CASSPRWGQGLLGPSNTEAFF,TGTGCCAGCAGTCCAAGGTGGGGACAGGGGTTGTTGGGGCCCTCGAACACTGAAGCTTTCTTT,-,TRBJ1-1,21,TRBD1,TRBV3-1/TRBV3-2
CAISEPGEGTEAFF,TGTGCCATCAGTGAGCCAGGGGAGGGAACTGAAGCTTTCTTT,-,TRBJ1-1,14,-,TRBV10-3
CASSYTGTSGSYEQYF,TGTGCCAGCAGTTACACAGGGACTAGCGGGAGCTACGAGCAGTACTTC,-,TRBJ2-7,16,TRBD2,TRBV6-5
CASRWSSGTYEQYF,TGTGCCAGCCGGTGGTCCTCTGGGACCTACGAGCAGTACTTC,-,TRBJ2-7,14,-,TRBV14
CASSPDPWTGGLSGYTF,TGTGCCAGCAGCCCAGACCCCTGGACAGGGGGACTGAGTGGCTACACCTTC,-,TRBJ1-2,17,TRBD1,TRBV11-2
CASSQAGGLPEDNEQFF,TGTGCCAGCAGCCAAGCCGGAGGACTCCCCGAGGACAATGAGCAGTTCTTC,-,TRBJ2-1,17,-,TRBV7-9
CARSLRGRLPYEQYF,TGTGCCAGAAGCTTGAGGGGCAGGCTACCCTACGAGCAGTACTTC,once,TRBJ2-7,15,-,TRBV5-3
CASSQAGVPYEQYF,TGTGCCAGCAGCCAAGCAGGGGTCCCCTACGAGCAGTACTTC,-,TRBJ2-7,14,-,TRBV3-1/TRBV3-2
CASSLEQGRGTDTQYF,TGTGCCAGCAGCTTGGAACAGGGAAGGGGCACAGATACGCAGTATTTT,-,TRBJ2-3,16,-,TRBV5-4
CASSLSSRVSDTEAFF,TGTGCCAGCAGTCTCTCCTCACGGGTGAGTGACACTGAAGCTTTCTTT,-,TRBJ1-1,16,-,TRBV9
CASSSNREADEKLFF,TGTGCCAGCAGTTCAAACAGAGAGGCGGATGAAAAACTGTTTTTT,-,TRBJ1-4,15,-,TRBV7-9
CASSLLAGGYGEQYF,TGTGCCAGCAGTCTACTAGCGGGAGGGTATGGGGAGCAGTACTTC,-,TRBJ2-7,15,TRBD2,TRBV28
CASSGTSSYNEQFF,TGTGCCAGCAGCGGGACTAGCTCCTACAATGAGCAGTTCTTC,-,TRBJ2-1,14,TRBD2,TRBV9
CASSIDRTGGRSPLHF,TGTGCCAGTAGTATAGACCGGACAGGGGGCCGTTCACCCCTCCACTTT,-,TRBJ1-6,16,TRBD1,TRBV19
CARGTSGGYNEQFF,TGTGCCAGGGGGACTAGCGGGGGCTACAATGAGCAGTTCTTC,-,TRBJ2-1,14,TRBD2,TRBV2
CAWSGGTTEAFF,TGTGCCTGGAGTGGGGGGACCACTGAAGCTTTCTTT,-,TRBJ1-1,12,-,TRBV30
CATRRGGSYNEQFF,TGTGCCACCCGGCGGGGAGGGTCCTACAATGAGCAGTTCTTC,-,TRBJ2-1,14,TRBD2,TRBV28
CASSSGGTGQSLYEQYF,TGTGCCAGCAGCTCGGGGGGGACTGGACAGAGCCTCTACGAGCAGTACTTC,-,TRBJ2-7,17,TRBD2,TRBV7-9
CASSFGLAGARADTQYF,TGTGCCAGCAGCTTTGGGCTAGCGGGAGCACGAGCAGATACGCAGTATTTT,-,TRBJ2-3,17,TRBD2,TRBV5-4
CASSIPGQEVLYGYTF,TGTGCCAGTAGTATTCCGGGACAGGAAGTGTTATATGGCTACACCTTC,-,TRBJ1-2,16,TRBD1,TRBV19
CASSQEGLANTGELFF,TGCGCCAGCAGCCAAGAGGGACTCGCGAACACCGGGGAGCTGTTTTTT,once,TRBJ2-2,16,-,TRBV4-3
CASSRGRTEAFF,TGTGCCAGCAGCCGGGGGAGGACTGAAGCTTTCTTT,-,TRBJ1-1,12,-,TRBV7-9
CASSAGRQGGTEAFF,TGTGCCAGCAGTGCGGGCCGGCAGGGTGGCACTGAAGCTTTCTTT,-,TRBJ1-1,15,-,TRBV7-9
CACAYSPGADSGNTIYF,TGTGCCTGTGCGTATTCCCCAGGCGCAGACTCTGGAAACACCATATATTTT,-,TRBJ1-3,17,-,TRBV30
CASREGFNSGNTIYF,TGTGCCAGCAGAGAAGGGTTTAACTCTGGAAACACCATATATTTT,once,TRBJ1-3,15,-,TRBV27